These 28 T cell receptor beta chains share one sample of origin, sequenced in a study of cytomegalovirus exposure and HLA in healthy donors. Primers: 60 Vbeta forward and 13 Jbeta reverse. This table comes from immunoSEQ multiplex PCR, and its TCRdb copy is limited to in-frame clones, with some not included. The sample contains some 120,000 clones, roughly 68% of which appear only once. The sample was PBMCs. These receptor sequences come from a woman aged 25 to 39 in good health and CMV-seronegative.

The V call is TRBV28, the J call TRBJ1-6; TRBD1 might be the D (6 bases). Trimming removed 4 bases at V and 1 base at J, with 8 bases between. Germline lookup yields CDR1 MDHEN and CDR2 SYDVKM. The CDR3 has 15 residues. In nucleotides, the CDR3 is TGTGCCAGCAGTTCTAGGGGGTCCTATAATTCACCCCTCCACTTT. Translation: CASSSRGSYNSPLHF.

The J gene is TRBJ2-5, the V gene TRBV5-1; TRBD1 aligns across 7 bases. This CDR3 is built from 15 residues. After removal of 0 bases from V and 1 base from J, the junction contained 3 bases not matched to a gene. Germline CDR1 and CDR2: SGHRS and YFSETQ. The CDR3 sequence: CASSLGDSLQETQYF. DNA for the CDR3: TGCGCCAGCAGCTTGGGGGACAGCCTCCAAGAGACCCAGTACTTC.

The chain combines TRBV19 with TRBJ1-2, with D unclear. Trimming cost V 3 bases and J 2 bases, with 7 bases left between them. The CDR3 runs to 13 residues. CDR1 and CDR2 from the germline V gene are LNHDA and SQIVND (reference sequence). CDR3 nucleotides: TGTGCCAGTAGTATTAGTCTGAACTATGGCTACACCTTC. It translates to CASSISLNYGYTF.

V usage is TRBV27 and J usage is TRBJ2-7; a possible D gene is TRBD1 (6 bases). The CDR3 is 13 residues long. Trimming took off 5 bases at V and 3 bases at J, with 11 bases between the two ends. The germline V gene has CDR1 MNHEY and CDR2 SMNVEV (reference sequence). The CDR3 sequence is CASSTGQYYEQYF. The CDR3 DNA follows: TGTGCCAGCAGTACCGGACAGTACTACGAGCAGTACTTC.

V is TRBV4-1 and J is TRBJ1-2; TRBD1 agrees at 7 bases. Germline V gives CDR1 MGHRA, CDR2 YSYEKL. V lost 5 bases to trimming and J lost 3 bases; unmatched junction nucleotides: 9. The CDR3 is made up of 15 amino acids. The CDR3 sequence is CASSSRDQGDYGYTF. The CDR3 coding sequence is TGCGCCAGCAGCTCCCGGGACCAGGGGGACTATGGCTACACCTTC.

V gene TRBV6-4 combines with J gene TRBJ1-1; TRBD1 matches at 9 bases. The CDR3 is 15 amino acids. Germline CDR1 is MRHNA and CDR2 is SNTAGT. V was pared by 3 bases and J by 1 base, with 3 bases of the junction left unmatched. The chain's CDR3 is CASSEKTGGNTEAFF. In nucleotides, the CDR3 is TGTGCCAGCAGTGAAAAGACAGGGGGGAACACTGAAGCTTTCTTT.

This clone was seen only a few times. The chain employs TRBV5-1 and TRBJ2-3, with 8 positions matching TRBD2. Germline V gene lookup returns CDR1 SGHRS and CDR2 YFSETQ. V lost 4 bases and J lost 1; bases outside the gene matches: 11. CDR3 length: 17 amino acids. DNA of the CDR3: TGCGCCAGCAGCCGGGCAAAGCTGCGGGAGGGCACAGATACGCAGTATTTT. As protein: CASSRAKLREGTDTQYF.

This clone appeared a few times. CDR3 amino acids: CASSYPSGRAPYNEQFF. The CDR3 DNA follows: TGTGCCAGCAGCTACCCTAGCGGGAGGGCCCCCTACAATGAGCAGTTCTTC. The rearrangement uses TRBV13 and TRBJ2-1, with 12 bases matching TRBD2. Germline CDR1 reads PRHDT; CDR2 reads FYEKMQ (reference sequence). The junction had 6 bases not matched to a gene; V was cut back by 4 bases and J by 2 bases. This CDR3 contains 17 residues.

Remarks on this clone: This likely comes from a read error, as the CDR3 has no conserved phenylalanine or tryptophan at its end. The rearrangement links TRBV29-1 to TRBJ1-1; unclear D gene. This CDR3 has 12 amino acids. CDR1 is SQVTM, CDR2 ANQGSEA, per germline. The V end was cut by 5 bases, the J end by 1 base, with 8 bases between. In DNA form, the CDR3 reads TGCAGCGTTATCCCAGCGAACACTGAAGCTTTCATT. It translates to CSVIPANTEAFI.

The V gene is TRBV14, the J gene TRBJ2-1; tentative D call: TRBD1 (6 bases). V was cut by 3 bases and J by 2 bases, with 11 bases left in between. The germline gives CDR1 SGHDN, CDR2 FVKESK. The CDR3 is 15 residues long. The CDR3 coding sequence is TGTGCCAGCAGCCAGGGGACACCAACCTACAATGAGCAGTTCTTC. The encoded protein is CASSQGTPTYNEQFF.

This sequence joins TRBV9 and TRBJ2-2, with TRBD1 matching over 9 bases. V trimming: 4 bases; J trimming: 4 bases; junction bases outside the gene matches: 11. Germline V gene sequence: CDR1 SGDLS, CDR2 YYNGEE. CDR3 length: 17 residues. CDR3 sequence: CASSNSGDRVATGELFF. DNA for the CDR3: TGTGCCAGCAGCAACTCGGGGGACAGGGTGGCCACCGGGGAGCTGTTTTTT.

V usage is TRBV28 and J usage is TRBJ2-7; 7 nucleotides line up with TRBD1. CDR3 length equals 15 residues. J was trimmed by 4 bases and V by 2 bases; bases with no gene match: 8. CDR1 and CDR2 from the germline V gene are MDHEN and SYDVKM. The CDR3: CASSLHRGGPYEQYF. DNA for the CDR3: TGTGCCAGCAGTTTACACAGGGGTGGGCCTTACGAGCAGTACTTC.

The chain uses TRBV6-1 and TRBJ1-5; the D gene is possibly TRBD1 (6 bases). Germline CDR1 MNHNS, CDR2 SASEGT. Between the trimmed V and J ends, which lost 4 bases and 7 bases, there was a span of 14 bases. The CDR3 has 14 amino acids. The CDR3 DNA sequence: TGTGCCAGCAGTGCCGAACAGGGAAGCCAGCCCCAGCATTTT. This sequence encodes CASSAEQGSQPQHF.

This rearrangement joins TRBV7-3 to TRBJ2-5, with D possibly TRBD2 on 6 matching bases. Germline CDR1 is SGHTA and CDR2 is FQGTGA. The CDR3 extends over 14 amino acids. Between the trimmed V and J ends, which lost 5 bases and 5 bases, there was a span of 15 bases. This CDR3 is CASSPKAGRETQYF. In DNA, the CDR3 is TGTGCCAGCAGCCCAAAGGCGGGGCGGGAGACCCAGTACTTC.

The chain links TRBV29-1 to TRBJ1-1; 8 bases fit TRBD1. The CDR3 length is 13 residues. In germline, CDR1 is SQVTM, CDR2 ANQGSEA. The V segment lost 7 bases and the J segment 4 bases; nucleotides outside the gene matches: 8. The CDR3 protein is CSATGQGRTEAFF. In DNA, the CDR3 is TGCAGCGCTACTGGACAGGGACGCACTGAAGCTTTCTTT.

The chain combines TRBV10-3 with TRBJ2-1; 8 bases are shared with TRBD1. Trimming took 3 bases from V and 1 from J; bases not matched to a gene: 2. Per germline, CDR1 ENHRY and CDR2 SYGVKD. CDR3 size: 15 residues. This chain's CDR3 is CAISDGQGSYNEQFF. CDR3 nucleotide sequence: TGTGCCATCAGTGACGGACAGGGTTCCTACAATGAGCAGTTCTTC.

Only one count was recorded for this clone. J is TRBJ1-3 and V is TRBV7-9; a weak D match, TRBD1 (6 bases). Trimming left V 5 bases short and J 9 bases short, with 14 bases between. The germline V gene has CDR1 SEHNR and CDR2 FQNEAQ (reference sequence). The CDR3 sequence is 13 residues long. DNA of the CDR3: TGTGCCAGCAGCCTAACAGGGAGTAGCACCATATATTTT. As protein: CASSLTGSSTIYF.

The count of this clone is one. The rearrangement joins TRBV29-1 to TRBJ1-2, with D possibly TRBD1 on 5 matching bases. Between the trimmed V and J ends, which lost 5 bases and 5 bases, there was a span of 12 bases. Germline loops: CDR1 SQVTM, CDR2 ANQGSEA. The CDR3 has 12 amino acids. The chain's CDR3 is CSVPAGNYGYTF. CDR3 in DNA: TGCAGCGTTCCCGCAGGGAATTATGGCTACACCTTC.

The chain recombines TRBV6-5 with TRBJ2-1; the match to TRBD1 covers 7 bases. With V trimmed by 7 bases and J by 7 bases, 7 bases remained unmatched. CDR1 is MNHEY, CDR2 SVGAGI, per germline. The CDR3 consists of 13 residues. The CDR3 DNA reads as TGTGCCAGCATGACAGGGTTGGGGAATGAGCAGTTCTTC. Its translation: CASMTGLGNEQFF.

This chain connects TRBV5-1 to TRBJ2-1, with 9 bases aligning to TRBD2. Germline V gene data show CDR1 as SGHRS and CDR2 as YFSETQ. V trimming: 2 bases; J trimming: 4 bases; junction bases outside the gene matches: 7. The CDR3 extends over 16 amino acids. The CDR3 region is CASSFLAGPSYNEQFF. CDR3 sequence (DNA): TGCGCCAGCAGCTTTCTAGCGGGGCCTTCTTACAATGAGCAGTTCTTC.

V is TRBV11-2 and J is TRBJ1-4; D call uncertain. V dropped 1 base and J dropped 7 bases, with 10 bases sitting between them. Per germline, CDR1 SGHAT and CDR2 FQNNGV. CDR3 size: 14 residues. The DNA for the CDR3 is TGTGCCAGCAGCTTAGGGCCCGCTGGTGAAAAACTGTTTTTT. It specifies CASSLGPAGEKLFF. Looking up the rest from reference TRBV11-2 and TRBJ1-4 gives the full variable domain: EAGVAQSPRYKIIEKRQSVAFWCNPISGHATLYWYQQILGQGPKLLIQFQNNGVVDDSQLPKDRFSAERLKGVDSTLKIQPAKLEDSAVYLCASSLGPAGEKLFFGSGTQLSVL.

V gene TRBV30 combines with J gene TRBJ1-1; 7 positions match TRBD1. Germline CDR1 is GTSNPN and CDR2 is SVGIG (reference sequence). J gave up 4 bases and V 3 bases, and 5 bases lay outside the gene matches. The CDR3 contains 13 residues. CDR3 coding DNA: TGTGCCTGGAGGCGACAGGGCGGCACTGAAGCTTTCTTT. It translates to CAWRRQGGTEAFF.

This chain connects TRBV5-1 to TRBJ1-1, with D possibly being TRBD1 (6 bases). The CDR3 totals 15 residues. The V gene's germline CDR1 is SGHRS and CDR2 YFSETQ. The germline V and J ends were trimmed by 3 bases and 5 bases, with 17 bases remaining between them. This CDR3 is CASSWDAGGRTEAFF. CDR3 DNA sequence: TGCGCCAGCAGCTGGGACGCGGGGGGCCGAACTGAAGCTTTCTTT.

This chain joins TRBV27 and TRBJ2-2; D uncertain. The CDR3 is 14 amino acids. V was shortened by 3 bases and J by 1 base, with 6 bases between the two germline ends. Germline CDR1 MNHEY, CDR2 SMNVEV (reference sequence). The CDR3 nucleotides read TGTGCCAGCAGTTTTGAGGTGAACACCGGGGAGCTGTTTTTT. Translation: CASSFEVNTGELFF.

Only one count was recorded for this clone. This chain links TRBV11-2 with TRBJ1-1; tentative D call: TRBD1 (5 bases). V lost 3 bases and J 4 bases, leaving 15 bases between the germline ends. The V gene's germline CDR1 is SGHAT and CDR2 FQNNGV. The CDR3 consists of 15 residues. For the CDR3, the DNA is TGTGCCAGCAGCTTTAAGGGGATGGGGGGCACTGAAGCTTTCTTT. Amino acid sequence: CASSFKGMGGTEAFF.

The chain recombines TRBV5-4 with TRBJ2-3; 8 bases fit TRBD2. CDR1 and CDR2 (germline): SGHNT, YYREEE (reference sequence). V shed 4 bases, J shed 2 bases, and the junction held 9 bases outside the gene matches. The CDR3 consists of 16 residues. The CDR3 coding sequence is TGTGCCAGCAGCCGGGGACTAGAACAAATCACAGATACGCAGTATTTT. Its translation: CASSRGLEQITDTQYF.

The chain employs TRBV6-5 and TRBJ1-2, with TRBD1 identical over 7 bases. The CDR3 is 14 amino acids. From germline, CDR1 is MNHEY and CDR2 SVGAGI. Unmatched junction bases numbered 7, after V lost 4 bases and J lost 5 bases. Here the CDR3 reads CASSSPQGQYGYTF. The CDR3 nucleotides read TGTGCCAGCAGTTCCCCCCAGGGACAGTATGGCTACACCTTC.

This chain links TRBV19 with TRBJ2-7, with TRBD2 matching 8 bases. This CDR3 is 14 amino acids long. Germline V gives CDR1 LNHDA, CDR2 SQIVND (reference sequence). Trimming at V came to 5 bases and at J to 3 bases, leaving 6 bases not matched to a gene. The CDR3 bases are TGTGCCAGTAGTGCTAGCGGGTGGGGCTACGAGCAGTACTTC. Protein: CASSASGWGYEQYF.